The 13 T cell receptor beta chains in this list originate from one sample, sequenced in a study of control samples from healthy donors and cancer patients. Libraries were prepared by immunoSEQ multiplex PCR; TCRdb keeps only in-frame clonotypes and omits some of them. The table includes about 120,000 clones, roughly 90% detected once. Source material: blood. All receptors come from a young man in good health.

The chain joins TRBV24-1 to TRBJ2-1, with 7 bases aligning to TRBD2. The CDR3 is 16 residues long. Trimming at V came to 3 bases and at J to 8 bases, leaving 12 bases not matched to a gene. The V gene's germline CDR1 is KGHDR and CDR2 SFDVKD. This CDR3 is CATSDPSGISGDEQFF. The CDR3 DNA is TGTGCCACCAGTGATCCCAGCGGGATCAGTGGGGATGAGCAGTTCTTC.

The chain couples TRBV2 to TRBJ1-1; 10 nucleotides agree with TRBD1. V lost 9 bases, J lost 5 bases, and 9 bases stayed unmatched. Germline loops: CDR1 SNHLY, CDR2 FYNNEI. The CDR3 covers 14 residues. CDR3 residues: CARKGPGQGTEAFF. In nucleotides, the CDR3 is TGTGCCAGAAAGGGGCCGGGACAGGGGACTGAAGCTTTCTTT.

This chain uses TRBV2 with TRBJ2-7; 11 positions agree with TRBD2. Germline V lookup: CDR1 SNHLY, CDR2 FYNNEI. The length of the CDR3 is 17 residues. Trimming removed 0 bases from V and 2 bases from J; junction bases left unmatched: 6. This CDR3 reads CASSEAKRGLAAYEQYF. In DNA form, the CDR3 reads TGTGCCAGCAGTGAAGCGAAGAGGGGACTAGCGGCCTACGAGCAGTACTTC. Complete variable domain (other parts from reference TRBV2 and TRBJ2-7): EPEVTQTPSHQVTQMGQEVILRCVPISNHLYFYWYRQILGQKVEFLVSFYNNEISEKSEIFDDQFSVERPDGSNFTLKIRSTKLEDSAMYFCASSEAKRGLAAYEQYFGPGTRLTVT.

The chain is built from TRBV2 and TRBJ1-2; tentatively, D is TRBD1 (6 bases). This CDR3 spans 14 amino acids. Trimming left V 5 bases short and J 3 bases short, with 13 bases between. From germline, CDR1 is SNHLY and CDR2 FYNNEI. The CDR3 sequence: CASSLSGQYYGYTF. CDR3 coding DNA: TGTGCCAGCAGTCTCTCCGGACAGTACTATGGCTACACCTTC.

The chain carries TRBV28 and TRBJ2-1, with 12 bases matching TRBD2. The trim removed 4 bases at V and 7 bases at J, leaving 5 bases unmatched. This CDR3 region has 15 residues. From germline, CDR1 is MDHEN and CDR2 SYDVKM. The DNA for the CDR3 is TGTGCCAGCAGTTCACCGGGACTAGCGGGTAATGAGCAGTTCTTC. Translating it yields CASSSPGLAGNEQFF. Based on the CDR3 plus reference TRBV28 and TRBJ2-1, the full variable domain is DVKVTQSSRYLVKRTGEKVFLECVQDMDHENMFWYRQDPGLGLRLIYFSYDVKMKEKGDIPEGYSVSREKKERFSLILESASTNQTSMYLCASSSPGLAGNEQFFGPGTRLTVL.

Turning to this clone: An end of the junction does not agree with germline; a read error may underlie this. J is TRBJ2-2 and V is TRBV4-3; D perhaps matches TRBD1 (6 bases). Germline CDR1 is LGHNA and CDR2 is YSLEER. The CDR3 loop spans 14 amino acids. The CDR3 protein is CASSQTGNAGELFF. For the CDR3, the DNA is TGCGCCAGCAGCCAAACAGGGAACGCCGGGGAGCTGTTTTTT.

The rearrangement uses TRBV18 and TRBJ1-2, with TRBD1 as a possible D gene (5 bases). The CDR3 covers 13 residues. CDR1 is KGHSH and CDR2 is LQKENI in the germline V gene. Trimming pared 3 bases from V and 2 bases from J, leaving 7 bases between. The CDR3 DNA follows: TGTGCCAGCTCACCGGGGGGAAACTATGGCTACACCTTC. Translating gives CASSPGGNYGYTF.

V usage is TRBV7-9 and J usage is TRBJ1-3; D gene ambiguous. Trimming stripped 5 bases from V and 0 bases from J, with 11 bases between. The CDR3 loop spans 15 amino acids. Germline CDR1 and CDR2: SEHNR and FQNEAQ (reference sequence). The CDR3 DNA reads TGTGCCAGCAGCCGAATTCCATTCTCTGGAAACACCATATATTTT. Translation gives CASSRIPFSGNTIYF.

V usage is TRBV13 and J usage is TRBJ1-2; D may be TRBD1 (5 bases). Germline CDR1 and CDR2: PRHDT and FYEKMQ (reference sequence). The CDR3 spans 14 residues. Between the trimmed V and J ends, which lost 6 bases and 8 bases, there was a span of 19 bases. This CDR3 reads CASSLRTGSWGYTF. The CDR3 DNA is TGTGCCAGCAGTTTACGAACAGGATCATGGGGCTACACCTTC.

This chain joins TRBV5-1 and TRBJ2-7; TRBD1 matches 9 bases. The germline gives CDR1 SGHRS, CDR2 YFSETQ. This CDR3 comprises 13 residues. V trimming: 8 bases; J trimming: 6 bases; junction bases outside the gene matches: 9. The CDR3: CASRDRELGEQYF. CDR3 DNA sequence: TGCGCCAGTCGGGACAGGGAACTTGGCGAGCAGTACTTC. The variable domain in full, with the rest retrieved from reference TRBV5-1 and TRBJ2-7, is KAGVTQTPRYLIKTRGQQVTLSCSPISGHRSVSWYQQTPGQGLQFLFEYFSETQRNKGNFPGRFSGRQFSNSRSEMNVSTLELGDSALYLCASRDRELGEQYFGPGTRLTVT.

The V and J genes are TRBV19 and TRBJ1-1; D uncertain. Trimming took off 9 bases at V and 5 bases at J, with 25 bases between the two ends. Germline assignment: CDR1 LNHDA and CDR2 SQIVND (reference sequence). The CDR3 covers 16 residues. This CDR3 reads CASQKGELGRETEAFF. CDR3 nucleotides: TGTGCCAGCCAGAAGGGAGAACTTGGCCGGGAGACTGAAGCTTTCTTT.

A remark on this clone: Other DNA sequences in this specimen translate into the identical CDR3. The CDR3 sequence: CASSVSGTEAFF. For the CDR3, the DNA is TGTGCCAGCAGCGTTTCGGGCACTGAAGCTTTCTTT. The rearrangement links TRBV9 to TRBJ1-1; D gene ambiguous. Germline V CDR1 and CDR2: SGDLS, YYNGEE. The CDR3 has 12 amino acids. V was clipped by 2 bases and J by 4 bases, with 6 bases between them.

The sample holds one count of this clone. Mismatch with germline at one junction end may stem from a read error. The rearrangement joins TRBV7-7 to TRBJ2-2; D remains unclear. Germline assignment: CDR1 SSHAT and CDR2 FNYEAQ (reference sequence). The CDR3 is made up of 13 amino acids. CDR3 residues: CASSPTNTGELFF. CDR3 sequence (DNA): TGTGCTAGCAGCCCTACGAACACCGGGGAGCTGTTTTTT.